A single sample gave rise to the 18 T cell receptor beta chains below, sequenced in a study of T cells of healthy individuals. TCRdb fed the 5' RACE reads into MiXCR, producing one record per CDR3 protein. The repertoire has 90,000 to 100,000 distinct CDR3 sequences, approximately 18% of them found once; the top ten carry about 6.2%. All receptors come from a human donor in good health.

The sample holds a few counts of this clonotype. This rearrangement joins TRBV7-3 to TRBJ2-2, with TRBD1 as a possible D gene (6 bases). The CDR3 loop spans 15 amino acids. Germline values: CDR1 SGHTA, CDR2 FQGTGA. V lost 6 bases and J lost 0, with 11 bases in between. This CDR3 is CASRRTVSNTGELFF. Written as DNA, the CDR3 is TGTGCCAGCAGGCGGACAGTCTCGAACACCGGGGAGCTGTTTTTT.

This clonotype was observed many times. This rearrangement joins TRBV4-3 to TRBJ1-2, with a possible D match to TRBD1 (6 bases). Trimming cost V 3 bases and J 5 bases, with 13 bases left between them. Germline V gene lookup returns CDR1 LGHNA and CDR2 YSLEER. This CDR3 contains 14 residues. CDR3 sequence (DNA): TGCGCCAGCAGCCAGACAGGCGGGGCTTATGGCTACACCTTC. Its protein product is CASSQTGGAYGYTF.

The genes are TRBV20-1 and TRBJ2-7, with 10 bases fitting TRBD1. The CDR3 is made up of 18 amino acids. Trimming removed 0 bases from V and 5 bases from J; junction bases left unmatched: 16. Per germline, CDR1 DFQATT and CDR2 SNEGSKA (reference sequence). The CDR3 coding sequence is TGCAGTGCTAGAGATCTCTTGGGGGGGACAGGGGCTTTCCACGAGCAGTACTTC. Protein sequence: CSARDLLGGTGAFHEQYF.

This clonotype was observed a few times. This chain links TRBV4-3 with TRBJ2-7; D gene uncertain. This CDR3 is 15 amino acids long. Looked up from germline, CDR1 is LGHNA and CDR2 is YSLEER. The germline V and J ends were trimmed by 0 bases and 7 bases, with 16 bases remaining between them. CDR3 protein: CASSQEARPLSEQYF. Here the CDR3 DNA reads TGCGCCAGCAGCCAAGAGGCGCGACCCCTTTCTGAGCAGTACTTC.

V is TRBV6-6 and J is TRBJ2-1; the match to TRBD1 covers 10 bases. J lost 6 bases, V lost 8 bases, and 7 bases had no gene match. CDR1 and CDR2 (germline): MNHNY, SVGAGI (reference sequence). CDR3 length: 14 amino acids. The DNA for the CDR3 is TGTGCCAGCGTGGGGACAGGGGTTTTCAATGAGCAGTTCTTC. Amino acids: CASVGTGVFNEQFF.

In the case of this clonotype: It may be a read error: a sequence one base away is much more abundant. V gene TRBV20-1 combines with J gene TRBJ2-1; D uncertain. The CDR3 runs 15 residues. Trimming pared 1 base from V and 2 bases from J, leaving 12 bases between. The germline V gene has CDR1 DFQATT and CDR2 SNEGSKA (reference sequence). This chain's CDR3 is CSARAGDRPYNEQFF. CDR3 DNA: TGCAGTGCTAGAGCTGGGGATCGTCCCTACAATGAGCAGTTCTTC.

This clonotype was observed many times. The genes are TRBV11-2 and TRBJ1-6; D is possibly TRBD1 (5 bases). V lost 3 bases and J lost 8, with 11 bases in between. Germline V gene sequence: CDR1 SGHAT, CDR2 FQNNGV. This CDR3 has 14 amino acids. CDR3 DNA sequence: TGTGCCAGCAGCTTGAGACCAGGGCATTCACCCCTCCACTTT. Its translation is CASSLRPGHSPLHF.

This clonotype was seen a few times. The V and J genes are TRBV5-1 and TRBJ2-3; 10 positions match TRBD2. Trimming removed 5 bases from V and 5 bases from J; junction bases left unmatched: 8. Per the germline V gene, CDR1 is SGHRS and CDR2 is YFSETQ. This CDR3 is built from 15 residues. The CDR3 is CASSRAGGRQDTQYF. CDR3 nucleotides: TGCGCCAGCAGTAGAGCGGGAGGGCGTCAAGATACGCAGTATTTT. Variable domain in full (rest from reference TRBV5-1 and TRBJ2-3): KAGVTQTPRYLIKTRGQQVTLSCSPISGHRSVSWYQQTPGQGLQFLFEYFSETQRNKGNFPGRFSGRQFSNSRSEMNVSTLELGDSALYLCASSRAGGRQDTQYFGPGTRLTVL.

The chain recombines TRBV3-1 with TRBJ2-3, with D perhaps TRBD2 (5 bases). V was clipped by 10 bases and J by 2 bases, with 22 bases between them. Per the germline V gene, CDR1 is LGHDT and CDR2 is YNNKEL (reference sequence). CDR3 length: 16 amino acids. DNA for the CDR3: TGTGCCAAATCATTGACTAAGCGATCATTCACAGATACGCAGTATTTT. Translation gives CAKSLTKRSFTDTQYF.

This clonotype occurred once. CDR3 bases: TGCAGTGCTACTCAAGGTAGAAGTCAGCCCCAGCATTTT. Translating gives CSATQGRSQPQHF. This chain joins TRBV20-1 and TRBJ1-5, with D unresolved. This CDR3 region has 13 residues. V lost 4 bases and J 6 bases, leaving 13 bases between the germline ends. Per germline, CDR1 DFQATT and CDR2 SNEGSKA (reference sequence).

This clonotype came up many times. In nucleotides, the CDR3 is TGCAGCGTTGAAGATCGAACAGGGGGGTACAATGAGCAGTTCTTC. This codes for CSVEDRTGGYNEQFF. The V and J genes are TRBV29-1 and TRBJ2-1; 8 positions agree with TRBD1. The length of the CDR3 is 15 residues. Per germline, CDR1 SQVTM and CDR2 ANQGSEA. The J segment lost 4 bases and the V segment lost 0 bases, leaving 5 bases of the junction unmatched.

This clonotype was seen more than once but under ten times. This CDR3 reads CASNRDISNYGYTF. The DNA for the CDR3 is TGTGCCAGCAACAGGGATATCTCTAACTATGGCTACACCTTC. The rearrangement joins TRBV28 to TRBJ1-2; weak D call: TRBD1 (6 bases). The CDR3 spans 14 residues. In germline, CDR1 is MDHEN, CDR2 SYDVKM. Trimming pared 7 bases from V and 0 bases from J, leaving 12 bases between.

This clonotype was counted many times. V and J are TRBV6-5 and TRBJ2-3; 9 bases map to TRBD1. Trimming cost V 7 bases and J 2 bases; bases outside gene matches: 7. The germline gives CDR1 MNHEY, CDR2 SVGAGI. CDR3 length: 15 residues. This chain's CDR3 is CASTSGQGVTDTQYF. CDR3 DNA: TGTGCCAGCACCTCGGGACAGGGAGTCACAGATACGCAGTATTTT.

This clonotype was picked up many times. The chain uses TRBV2 and TRBJ1-5; no clear D. This CDR3 region has 15 residues. V lost 5 bases, J lost 1 base, and 12 bases lay in between. Germline V gives CDR1 SNHLY, CDR2 FYNNEI. CDR3 region: CASSSTDISNQPQHF. The CDR3 region has the DNA TGTGCCAGCAGTTCCACCGACATAAGCAATCAGCCCCAGCATTTT.

V and J are TRBV9 and TRBJ2-5; 8 positions agree with TRBD2. Looked up from germline, CDR1 is SGDLS and CDR2 is YYNGEE. V was pared by 3 bases and J by 5 bases, with 9 bases of the junction left unmatched. The CDR3 contains 15 residues. CDR3 region: CASSGGISGMETQYF. DNA for the CDR3: TGTGCCAGCAGCGGGGGGATTAGCGGGATGGAGACCCAGTACTTC.

This clonotype was recorded many times. J is TRBJ1-2 and V is TRBV7-2; TRBD1 matches 9 bases. V lost 3 bases, J lost 8 bases, and 13 bases stayed unmatched. Germline lookup yields CDR1 SGHTA and CDR2 FQGNSA. This CDR3 is built from 16 residues. CDR3 sequence reads: CASSFLSPGTGSGYTF. The DNA of the CDR3 is TGTGCCAGCAGCTTCCTTTCCCCCGGGACAGGGAGCGGCTACACCTTC.

This clonotype occurred a few times. This rearrangement joins TRBV6-5 to TRBJ1-5; weak D call: TRBD1 (5 bases). The CDR3 spans 15 residues. Per the germline V gene, CDR1 is MNHEY and CDR2 is SVGAGI. The V end was cut by 0 bases, the J end by 7 bases, with 13 bases between. The CDR3 nucleotides are TGTGCCAGCAGTTACTCAGTGACCGGGGCCCAGCCCCAGCATTTT. Encoded protein: CASSYSVTGAQPQHF.

This clonotype turned up a few times. CDR3 sequence reads: CSVGDGLVEYNEQFF. The CDR3 nucleotides read TGCAGCGTAGGCGACGGACTAGTAGAATACAATGAGCAGTTCTTC. The V and J genes are TRBV29-1 and TRBJ2-1; 7 bases map to TRBD2. V lost 6 bases, J lost 4 bases, and 12 bases stayed unmatched. The CDR3 extends over 15 amino acids. The germline V gene has CDR1 SQVTM and CDR2 ANQGSEA.